This TCR beta chain was identified in a study of cytomegalovirus exposure and HLA in healthy donors. Regarding the study as a whole: Rare TCR sequences predominated, though certain public TCRs were found in many donors.

Repertoires were generated with immunoSEQ multiplex PCR, while TCRdb's copy carries only in-frame clones and drops some. The sample shows some 170,000 clones, around four fifths of them seen only once. Of note for this clone: What it binds is not known.

The material sequenced was PBMCs. This receptor was obtained from a man aged 25 to 40 in good health and CMV-seropositive.

CDR3 amino acids: CATPLGEGYGYTF. The CDR3 DNA is TGTGCCACCCCTCTAGGGGAAGGTTATGGCTACACCTTC. The chain combines TRBV6-6 with TRBJ1-2, with a weak D call TRBD1 (5 bases). The germline V gene has CDR1 MNHNY and CDR2 SVGAGI (reference sequence). Deletions cut 10 bases from V and 5 bases from J, with 17 bases between. The CDR3 spans 13 residues.